The present T cell receptor (beta chain) was sequenced within a study of PD-L1 blockade in urothelial cancer. Study-level background: Males with bladder-origin urothelial cancer constituted about 85% of the roughly 30 patients. Study results and caveats: By 3 weeks, tumor-associated blood clones had expanded more in durable-benefit patients.

CDR3 length: 13 residues. The germline V and J ends were trimmed by 8 bases and 2 bases, with 12 bases remaining between them. Per the germline V gene, CDR1 is MNHNS and CDR2 is SASEGT. About this clone: As yet, its antigen is unknown.

Spiking of synthetic TCR analog templates was performed in each PCR. The table came from immunoSEQ multiplex PCR; TCRdb's copy has only in-frame clones and leaves some out. The sample lists about 52,000 clones, roughly 77% occurring once. The rearrangement links TRBV6-1 to TRBJ1-1; D might be TRBD1 (5 bases). This TCR came from a man aged 65-85 years with urothelial cancer. The sequences come from PBMCs, collected around atezolizumab (anti-PD-L1) treatment. The CDR3 DNA follows: TGTGCCAGCGTCGTCAGGGCAAACACTGAAGCTTTCTTT. Protein product: CASVVRANTEAFF.